The next 31 T cell receptor beta chains were all read from a single sample in a study of control samples from healthy donors and cancer patients. Only in-frame clones appear in the TCRdb table, and some are missing; sequencing was by immunoSEQ multiplex PCR. This sample carries approximately 150,000 clones, nearly 96% of them seen once, and the ten largest clones take over 1%. Input material: blood. The receptors were sampled from a young woman in good health.

The V and J genes are TRBV6-2 or TRBV6-3 and TRBJ1-1; D gene ambiguous. The germline gives CDR1 MNHEY, CDR2 SVGEGT. V dropped 6 bases and J dropped 4 bases, with 12 bases sitting between them. The CDR3 has 13 amino acids. CDR3 sequence: CASSFVEFTEAFF. The CDR3 DNA reads TGTGCCAGCAGCTTCGTGGAGTTCACTGAAGCTTTCTTT.

The genes are TRBV3-1 (or the pseudogene TRBV3-2) and TRBJ2-1; D possibly uses TRBD1 or TRBD2 (5 bases each). The V end lost 3 bases, the J end lost 10 bases, and 13 bases lay between the germline ends. The germline V gene encodes CDR1 LGHDT and CDR2 YNNKEL (reference sequence). The CDR3 runs 13 residues. CDR3 region: CASSQKTRGEQFF. The CDR3 DNA reads TGTGCCAGCAGCCAGAAAACACGGGGCGAGCAGTTCTTC.

This chain links TRBV3-1 (or the pseudogene TRBV3-2) with TRBJ2-1; tentatively, D is TRBD1 or TRBD2 (6 bases each). CDR3 length equals 14 residues. CDR1 is LGHDT, CDR2 YNNKEL, per germline (reference sequence). The V end was cut by 3 bases, the J end by 6 bases, with 12 bases between. CDR3 bases: TGTGCCAGCAGCCAGGACTGGGGGGCCAATGAGCAGTTCTTC. As protein: CASSQDWGANEQFF.

CDR3 bases: TGTGCCAGCAGTTTACTAGGCGGGGGGGCGAACACCGGGGAGCTGTTTTTT. As protein: CASSLLGGGANTGELFF. The chain combines TRBV27 with TRBJ2-2; TRBD2 agrees at 9 bases. J gave up 0 bases and V 2 bases, and 4 bases lay outside the gene matches. The CDR3 is made up of 17 amino acids. Per germline, CDR1 MNHEY and CDR2 SMNVEV (reference sequence).

This chain joins TRBV14 and TRBJ1-1; no clear D. The CDR3 sequence is 15 residues long. Germline assignment: CDR1 SGHDN and CDR2 FVKESK. Trimming left V 5 bases short and J 0 bases short, with 13 bases between. CDR3 nucleotides: TGTGCCAGCAGCGAGAGAGGTGGGATGAACACTGAAGCTTTCTTT. Its translation: CASSERGGMNTEAFF. Supplemented by reference TRBV14 and TRBJ1-1, the full variable domain reads EAGVTQFPSHSVIEKGQTVTLRCDPISGHDNLYWYRRVMGKEIKFLLHFVKESKQDESGMPNNRFLAERTGGTYSTLKVQPAELEDSGVYFCASSERGGMNTEAFFGQGTRLTVV.

This rearrangement joins TRBV27 to TRBJ2-6, with 8 bases matching TRBD1. V lost 3 bases and J lost 1; bases outside the gene matches: 2. CDR1 is MNHEY and CDR2 is SMNVEV in the germline V gene (reference sequence). This CDR3 has 16 residues. The CDR3 nucleotides read TGTGCCAGCAGTTTCCACAGGGGGTCTGGGGCCAACGTCCTGACTTTC. Translation: CASSFHRGSGANVLTF. Together with reference TRBV27 and TRBJ2-6, the CDR3 gives the full variable domain: EAQVTQNPRYLITVTGKKLTVTCSQNMNHEYMSWYRQDPGLGLRQIYYSMNVEVTDKGDVPEGYKVSRKEKRNFPLILESPSPNQTSLYFCASSFHRGSGANVLTFGAGSRLTVL.

The rearrangement links TRBV11-2 to TRBJ2-7; the D is unclear. The CDR3 is 16 residues long. The ends were cut back, 5 bases at V and 4 bases at J, with 21 bases in the middle. The germline V gene encodes CDR1 SGHAT and CDR2 FQNNGV. The CDR3 DNA follows: TGTGCCAGCAGCCCGCGCCGTTGGTGGAATCGTTACGAGCAGTACTTC. It translates to CASSPRRWWNRYEQYF.

The chain uses TRBV20-1 and TRBJ1-1; D is ambiguous. Germline CDR1 DFQATT, CDR2 SNEGSKA (reference sequence). This CDR3 has 11 amino acids. The V and J ends lost 6 bases and 7 bases respectively, with 12 bases between them. The CDR3 region has the DNA TGCAGTGCCAGCAAACGGGATGAAGCTTTCTTT. Translated: CSASKRDEAFF.

This clone was detected a few times. V usage is TRBV12-3 or TRBV12-4 and J usage is TRBJ2-1; D might be TRBD2 (5 bases). The germline V and J ends were trimmed by 7 bases and 9 bases, with 16 bases remaining between them. This CDR3 is 13 amino acids long. DNA of the CDR3: TGTGCCAGCAAGTTCGCGGAGGCGGGTGAGCAGTTCTTC. This encodes CASKFAEAGEQFF.

J is TRBJ2-7 and V is TRBV6-2 or TRBV6-3, with TRBD2 identical over 13 bases. Germline assignment: CDR1 MNHEY and CDR2 SVGEGT. V was pared by 2 bases and J by 4 bases, with 11 bases of the junction left unmatched. This CDR3 has 18 residues. The CDR3 sequence: CASSYPGSTSGRRYEQYF. CDR3 DNA sequence: TGTGCCAGCAGTTACCCGGGGTCGACTAGCGGGAGGAGGTACGAGCAGTACTTC.

This clone was seen a single time. The rearrangement links TRBV28 to TRBJ2-3; the match to TRBD2 covers 12 bases. Trimming took 6 bases from V and 5 from J; bases not matched to a gene: 6. Germline V gene lookup returns CDR1 MDHEN and CDR2 SYDVKM. The CDR3 loop spans 15 amino acids. CDR3 in DNA: TGTGCCAGCAGAAACCCTAGCGGGAGGGTAGATACGCAGTATTTT. It encodes CASRNPSGRVDTQYF.

This rearrangement joins TRBV20-1 to TRBJ2-5; D is unclear. Germline CDR1 is DFQATT and CDR2 is SNEGSKA (reference sequence). The CDR3 is made up of 11 amino acids. Deletions cut 2 bases from V and 5 bases from J, with 6 bases between. The CDR3 loop is CSARFRETQYF. The CDR3 coding sequence is TGCAGTGCTAGATTTCGCGAGACCCAGTACTTC.

The genes are TRBV11-3 and TRBJ1-2; a weak D match, TRBD1 (5 bases). V was cut by 7 bases and J by 2 bases, with 11 bases left in between. Germline V gene data show CDR1 as SGHNT and CDR2 as YENEEA. This CDR3 region has 13 residues. The CDR3 bases are TGTGCCAGCACCCACGGGGGGAACTATGGCTACACCTTC. This sequence encodes CASTHGGNYGYTF. The variable domain in full, completed from reference TRBV11-3 and TRBJ1-2, reads EAGVVQSPRYKIIEKKQPVAFWCNPISGHNTLYWYLQNLGQGPELLIRYENEEAVDDSQLPKDRFSAERLKGVDSTLKIQPAELGDSAVYLCASTHGGNYGYTFGSGTRLTVV.

The rearrangement uses TRBV9 and TRBJ2-3; D not resolved. V lost 0 bases and J lost 2, with 7 bases in between. The CDR3 totals 14 residues. The germline gives CDR1 SGDLS, CDR2 YYNGEE. CDR3 loop: CASSVASITDTQYF. The CDR3 nucleotides read TGTGCCAGCAGCGTAGCGAGCATCACAGATACGCAGTATTTT.

The chain joins TRBV3-1 (or the pseudogene TRBV3-2) to TRBJ2-1; 10 positions agree with TRBD2. Trimming cost V 0 bases and J 8 bases; bases outside gene matches: 7. This CDR3 has 16 residues. Germline CDR1 is LGHDT and CDR2 is YNNKEL (reference sequence). In DNA form, the CDR3 reads TGTGCCAGCAGCCAAGAACCAGCGGGAGGGCCACATGAGCAGTTCTTC. It translates to CASSQEPAGGPHEQFF.

J is TRBJ1-2 and V is TRBV6-1; 7 bases agree with TRBD1. J gave up 2 bases and V 3 bases, and 6 bases lay outside the gene matches. This CDR3 is 15 amino acids long. CDR1 and CDR2 from the germline V gene are MNHNS and SASEGT. The CDR3 nucleotides read TGTGCCAGCAGTGAGGAAAGGGGGCGCAACTATGGCTACACCTTC. Residues: CASSEERGRNYGYTF.

The chain uses TRBV25-1 and TRBJ1-6; TRBD1 matches at 10 bases. CDR3 length equals 15 residues. V trimming: 3 bases; J trimming: 10 bases; junction bases outside the gene matches: 6. Germline CDR1 MGHDK, CDR2 SYGVNS. The CDR3 coding sequence is TGTGCCAGCAGTGATCCCGGGACAGGGGTCTCACCCCTCCACTTT. Residues: CASSDPGTGVSPLHF.

V usage is TRBV27 and J usage is TRBJ1-2; 9 bases match TRBD1. The CDR3 totals 14 residues. The V and J ends lost 5 bases and 4 bases, in that order; junction bases with no gene match: 5. Germline lookup yields CDR1 MNHEY and CDR2 SMNVEV (reference sequence). The DNA for the CDR3 is TGTGCCAGCAGTCCCGGGACAGGGTCCTATGGCTACACCTTC. Residues: CASSPGTGSYGYTF.

V usage is TRBV30 and J usage is TRBJ2-2; D is possibly TRBD2 (5 bases). Germline V gene sequence: CDR1 GTSNPN, CDR2 SVGIG (reference sequence). V dropped 2 bases and J dropped 1 base, with 8 bases sitting between them. The CDR3 loop spans 14 amino acids. The CDR3 nucleotides read TGTGCCTGGAGTCAAGGGAGGAACACCGGGGAGCTGTTTTTT. Amino acids: CAWSQGRNTGELFF.

The J gene is TRBJ2-1, the V gene TRBV18, with D maybe TRBD1 (6 bases). The germline gives CDR1 KGHSH, CDR2 LQKENI. V gave up 4 bases and J gave up 5 bases, with 15 bases separating them. The CDR3 contains 15 residues. The CDR3 region is CASSLHTGLNNEQFF. CDR3 nucleotide sequence: TGTGCCAGCTCACTACATACAGGGCTCAACAATGAGCAGTTCTTC.

This chain connects TRBV7-2 to TRBJ2-3; a weak D match, TRBD2 (5 bases). From germline, CDR1 is SGHTA and CDR2 FQGNSA. V was cut by 5 bases and J by 2 bases, with 11 bases left in between. This CDR3 region has 14 residues. The CDR3 DNA follows: TGTGCCAGCAGCGTTACTAGGGACACAGATACGCAGTATTTT. It translates to CASSVTRDTDTQYF.

The chain has TRBV6-5 and TRBJ1-2; TRBD1 matches at 7 bases. CDR1 MNHEY and CDR2 SVGAGI come from the germline V gene. V dropped 5 bases and J dropped 2; count of bases not matched to a gene: 2. The CDR3 length is 13 residues. The CDR3 sequence is CASSTTGNYGYTF. The CDR3, as DNA: TGTGCCAGCAGTACGACAGGGAACTATGGCTACACCTTC.

This clone occurred once. CDR3 sequence: CASSLTGTGNTEAFF. CDR3 in DNA: TGTGCCAGCAGCTTGACCGGGACAGGGAACACTGAAGCTTTCTTT. V usage is TRBV6-5 and J usage is TRBJ1-1; 8 bases line up with TRBD1. This CDR3 spans 15 amino acids. Germline V CDR1 and CDR2: MNHEY, SVGAGI. V was pared by 6 bases and J by 1 base, with 7 bases of the junction left unmatched.

The rearrangement links TRBV6-4 to TRBJ2-1; 8 nucleotides line up with TRBD1. With V trimmed by 6 bases and J by 7 bases, 5 bases remained unmatched. The germline V gene encodes CDR1 MRHNA and CDR2 SNTAGT. The CDR3 consists of 13 residues. The CDR3 protein is CASRPTGGNEQFF. CDR3 nucleotides: TGTGCCAGCAGGCCAACAGGGGGTAATGAGCAGTTCTTC.

V gene TRBV2 combines with J gene TRBJ2-3; 15 bases fit TRBD2. CDR1 and CDR2 (germline): SNHLY, FYNNEI. V trimming: 9 bases; J trimming: 7 bases; junction bases outside the gene matches: 8. The CDR3 loop spans 15 amino acids. CDR3 protein: CARGLAGGPTNTQYF. Here the CDR3 DNA reads TGTGCCAGAGGACTAGCGGGAGGGCCGACAAATACGCAGTATTTT.

The chain is built from TRBV6-6 and TRBJ1-2, with unresolved D. CDR3 length: 14 amino acids. V lost 0 bases and J lost 4, with 9 bases in between. Germline V CDR1 and CDR2: MNHNY, SVGAGI (reference sequence). The CDR3 region has the DNA TGTGCCAGCAGTTACTCGTCCCTGGCCTATGGCTACACCTTC. It codes for CASSYSSLAYGYTF.

The V and J genes are TRBV24-1 and TRBJ1-2; TRBD1 matches at 9 bases. The CDR3 totals 14 residues. Germline V gives CDR1 KGHDR, CDR2 SFDVKD. The ends lost 5 bases at V and 2 bases at J; junction bases unmatched: 2. The CDR3 sequence: CATSAGTGNYGYTF. The CDR3 nucleotides are TGTGCCACCAGTGCCGGGACAGGGAACTATGGCTACACCTTC.

The CDR3 spells CASSLIGPGEQYF. For the CDR3, the DNA is TGTGCCAGCAGCTTAATAGGCCCTGGCGAGCAGTACTTC. The V call is TRBV7-9, the J call TRBJ2-7; no definite D call. The CDR3 covers 13 residues. V gave up 2 bases and J gave up 6 bases, with 11 bases separating them. Looked up from germline, CDR1 is SEHNR and CDR2 is FQNEAQ (reference sequence).

This chain uses TRBV28 with TRBJ1-5; no definite D call. The CDR3 totals 12 residues. V lost 3 bases to trimming and J lost 6 bases, with 6 bases between them. Germline values: CDR1 MDHEN, CDR2 SYDVKM. The DNA of the CDR3 is TGTGCCAGCAGTTTGACAATTCAGCCCCAGCATTTT. Translation: CASSLTIQPQHF.

V gene TRBV10-2 combines with J gene TRBJ1-2; 9 bases match TRBD1. The CDR3 sequence is 13 residues long. The germline V gene has CDR1 WSHSY and CDR2 SAAADI. Trimming cost V 6 bases and J 4 bases; bases outside gene matches: 3. The CDR3 DNA is TGCGCCAGCAGATGGGACAGGGCCTATGGCTACACCTTC. Amino acid sequence: CASRWDRAYGYTF.

The chain carries TRBV18 and TRBJ2-5; TRBD2 is a possible D gene (6 bases). V was trimmed by 2 bases and J by 5 bases, leaving 15 bases between them. CDR3 length equals 15 residues. Germline CDR1 reads KGHSH; CDR2 reads LQKENI. CDR3 region: CASSPGTPSRETQYF. The CDR3 region has the DNA TGTGCCAGCTCACCAGGGACTCCGTCTCGGGAGACCCAGTACTTC.